This paragraph reports one TCR beta chain. The record originates from a study of blood T cell repertoires in COVID-19. Overall study context: The United States, Italy and Spain supplied acute and convalescent COVID-19 samples. PBMCs, B-cell-depleted T cells, or T cells provided the cDNA or gDNA that made up the material.

As processed by the authors: From reference gene primer amplification, estimates of nucleated cell counts were derived. Profiled with immunoSEQ multiplex PCR; TCRdb holds only in-frame clones, not every one. V, J and clone size are those of that table, while D and trimming were read from the DNA. Of 130,000 or so clones in the sample, 80% to 90% were seen once. V lost 4 bases and J lost 1; bases outside the gene matches: 8. CDR3 size: 16 residues. Germline V gene lookup returns CDR1 SQVTM and CDR2 ANQGSEA. This chain joins TRBV29-1 and TRBJ2-3; TRBD2 agrees at 10 bases. This clonotype was obtained from a man between 35 and 55 years old with acute or convalescent COVID-19. Sequencing was performed on peripheral blood. The CDR3 DNA sequence: TGCAGCGTTGGTAGCGGGGGGATCGTAGGCACAGATACGCAGTATTTT. This sequence encodes CSVGSGGIVGTDTQYF.